This passage covers 20 T cell receptor beta chains from one sample sequenced in a study of blood T cells in healthy people across ages. The use of a sample-barcoded 5' primer and a J-beta primer mix characterized a second PCR of roughly 7 to 12 cycles. TCRdb independently ran MiXCR on the 5' RACE reads; one entry per CDR3 protein. The table has around 2 million distinct CDR3 sequences, about 39% seen once. The sample taken for sequencing was blood. These receptors originate from a human donor in good health.

The chain is built from TRBV9 and TRBJ2-1, with TRBD1 as a possible D gene (6 bases). V gave up 0 bases and J gave up 1 base, with 11 bases separating them. The CDR3 sequence is 16 residues long. From germline, CDR1 is SGDLS and CDR2 YYNGEE. The CDR3 bases are TGTGCCAGCAGCGTAGGAGGGGGTTGGTCCTACAATGAGCAGTTCTTC. Amino acids: CASSVGGGWSYNEQFF.

This clonotype was counted between two and nine times. This chain connects TRBV20-1 to TRBJ2-1; a weak D match, TRBD2 (5 bases). V was clipped by 5 bases and J by 4 bases, with 9 bases between them. CDR3 length: 12 amino acids. CDR1 is DFQATT and CDR2 is SNEGSKA in the germline V gene (reference sequence). The CDR3, as DNA: TGCAGTGCTGACCGACTATACAATGAGCAGTTCTTC. It codes for CSADRLYNEQFF.

The V gene is TRBV5-1, the J gene TRBJ1-2; the D is unclear. The CDR3 length is 13 residues. V lost 3 bases to trimming and J lost 4 bases, with 10 bases between them. Germline CDR1 is SGHRS and CDR2 is YFSETQ. This CDR3 is CASSSEALYGYTF. The CDR3 nucleotides read TGCGCCAGCAGCTCCGAGGCCCTCTATGGCTACACCTTC.

Comments on this clonotype: Sequence at one end of the junction differs from germline and may be a read error. This chain links TRBV4-3 with TRBJ2-7; D remains unclear. The V gene's germline CDR1 is LGHNA and CDR2 YSLEER. This CDR3 region has 14 residues. CDR3 nucleotides: TGCGCCTGCAGCTCGAATCGGGCCTCCTACGAGCAGTACTTC. Its protein is CACSSNRASYEQYF.

V usage is TRBV6-1 and J usage is TRBJ2-1; TRBD2 matches at 8 bases. The V segment lost 4 bases and the J segment 8 bases; nucleotides outside the gene matches: 16. Per germline, CDR1 MNHNS and CDR2 SASEGT. The CDR3 runs 17 residues. CDR3 sequence: CASSVINPGGNDDEQFF. In DNA form, the CDR3 reads TGTGCCAGCAGTGTCATCAACCCGGGGGGGAACGATGATGAGCAGTTCTTC.

In its sample, this clonotype was seen a few times. Sequence at one end of the junction differs from germline and may be a read error. The CDR3 bases are TGTGCCGGCAGCGTACGCAGGTCTGGGGCCAACGTCCTGACTTTC. As protein: CAGSVRRSGANVLTF. J is TRBJ2-6 and V is TRBV9; D call uncertain. This CDR3 comprises 15 residues. CDR1 and CDR2 (germline): SGDLS, YYNGEE.

V and J are TRBV2 and TRBJ2-3; D gene ambiguous. The CDR3 has 13 amino acids. The V gene's germline CDR1 is SNHLY and CDR2 FYNNEI. Trimming shortened V by 7 bases and J by 1 base, and 9 bases separated the two germline ends. The CDR3 nucleotides are TGTGCCAGCAACGAAGACCGCACAGATACGCAGTATTTT. Its translation: CASNEDRTDTQYF. The entire variable domain, with the rest obtained from reference TRBV2 and TRBJ2-3, is as follows: EPEVTQTPSHQVTQMGQEVILRCVPISNHLYFYWYRQILGQKVEFLVSFYNNEISEKSEIFDDQFSVERPDGSNFTLKIRSTKLEDSAMYFCASNEDRTDTQYFGPGTRLTVL.

V usage is TRBV4-3 and J usage is TRBJ2-5; TRBD2 might be the D (6 bases). Trimming took 1 base from V and 2 from J, leaving 11 bases between them. The germline CDR1 and CDR2 sequences are LGHNA and YSLEER. The CDR3 sequence is 15 residues long. The CDR3 here is CASSQGGSGQETQYF. In DNA, the CDR3 is TGCGCCAGCAGCCAAGGGGGTAGCGGTCAAGAGACCCAGTACTTC.

The CDR3, as DNA: TGTGCCAGCAGTTTATCCATCCGGGACAGCGCTAACTATGGCTACACCTTC. This sequence encodes CASSLSIRDSANYGYTF. The chain carries TRBV28 and TRBJ1-2, with 7 bases aligning to TRBD1. Germline loops: CDR1 MDHEN, CDR2 SYDVKM. With V trimmed by 1 base and J by 0 bases, 8 bases remained unmatched. The CDR3 is 17 amino acids.

For this clonotype: Sequence at one end of the junction differs from germline and may be a read error. The chain has TRBV2 and TRBJ2-5; tentative D call: TRBD2 (6 bases). CDR1 is SNHLY and CDR2 is FYNNEI in the germline V gene. There are 14 residues in the CDR3. The CDR3 sequence is CVSQTGVAQETQYF. The CDR3 DNA reads as TGTGTCAGCCAGACGGGGGTAGCCCAAGAGACCCAGTACTTC.

The V and J genes are TRBV7-2 and TRBJ1-1; TRBD1 is a possible D gene (6 bases). Germline CDR1 is SGHTA and CDR2 is FQGNSA. V lost 4 bases, J lost 6 bases, and 21 bases lay in between. The CDR3 sequence is 16 residues long. The CDR3, as DNA: TGTGCCAGCAGCTCAAATGGAGTAGCAGGGGAACCTGAAGCTTTCTTT. Amino acids: CASSSNGVAGEPEAFF.

This clonotype was counted between two and nine times. The chain has TRBV6-2 or TRBV6-3 and TRBJ2-5, with 7 nucleotides matching TRBD2. Germline CDR1 MNHEY, CDR2 SVGEGT. This CDR3 is built from 15 residues. With V trimmed by 2 bases and J by 3 bases, 6 bases remained unmatched. For the CDR3, the DNA is TGTGCCAGCAGTTACCGTCTAGCGGTTAAAGAGACCCAGTACTTC. Its translation: CASSYRLAVKETQYF.

This clonotype was seen a handful of times. The CDR3 DNA reads TGTGCCAGCAGTTATAGCGGGGCTCGAAACATTCAGTACTTC. This codes for CASSYSGARNIQYF. The J gene is TRBJ2-4, the V gene TRBV6-5, with 8 bases lining up with TRBD2. This CDR3 comprises 14 residues. Germline V gene data show CDR1 as MNHEY and CDR2 as SVGAGI. V lost 3 bases and J lost 6; bases outside the gene matches: 4.

This clonotype was counted a few times. The chain uses TRBV5-5 and TRBJ2-1; TRBD2 matches at 7 bases. This CDR3 has 11 residues. J lost 12 bases, V lost 5 bases, and 5 bases had no gene match. The germline V gene has CDR1 SGHKS and CDR2 YYEKEE (reference sequence). The CDR3 reads CASRGDYRQFF. The DNA for the CDR3 is TGTGCCAGCAGAGGGGACTATCGGCAGTTCTTC.

There are a few counts of this clonotype. V gene TRBV12-3 or TRBV12-4 combines with J gene TRBJ1-5; 9 bases are a match to TRBD1. J gave up 4 bases and V 4 bases, and 5 bases lay outside the gene matches. There are 15 residues in the CDR3. The CDR3 bases are TGTGCCAGCAGTTGGTGGGACAGGGAAAATCAGCCCCAGCATTTT. Encoded protein: CASSWWDRENQPQHF.

The gene calls are TRBV7-3 and TRBJ2-5; TRBD1 agrees at 7 bases. The J call is doubtful: the DNA matches TRBJ2-7 better. Germline CDR1 and CDR2: SGHTA and FQGTGA. This CDR3 has 16 residues. The CDR3 loop reads CASSANWTGENYEQYF. In nucleotides, the CDR3 is TGTGCCAGCAGCGCAAACTGGACAGGCGAAAACTACGAGCAGTACTTC.

This clonotype has a handful of counts. The chain recombines TRBV24-1 with TRBJ1-2; 8 nucleotides align to TRBD1. Germline lookup yields CDR1 KGHDR and CDR2 SFDVKD. The V segment lost 4 bases and the J segment 3 bases; nucleotides outside the gene matches: 3. The length of the CDR3 is 14 residues. The CDR3 sequence is CATSESGGDYGYTF. CDR3 bases: TGTGCCACCAGTGAGTCAGGGGGCGACTATGGCTACACCTTC.

The chain uses TRBV15 and TRBJ1-6; no reliable D call. This CDR3 spans 14 amino acids. Germline values: CDR1 LNHNV, CDR2 YYDKDF (reference sequence). V lost 3 bases and J lost 7, with 10 bases in between. The CDR3 bases are TGTGCCACCAGCAGGGATCATGGAAATTCACCCCTCCACTTT. Protein sequence: CATSRDHGNSPLHF.

The chain carries TRBV29-1 and TRBJ2-1; D may correspond to TRBD1 or TRBD2 (5 bases each). V lost 7 bases, J lost 10 bases, and 11 bases lay in between. Germline-derived CDR1 and CDR2 are SQVTM and ANQGSEA. This CDR3 has 10 amino acids. CDR3 in DNA: TGCAGCGGGGGACGTGAAGAGCAGTTCTTC. Translated, it gives CSGGREEQFF.

This clonotype was counted many times. The genes are TRBV6-4 and TRBJ2-1, with 10 bases matching TRBD1. The V segment lost 2 bases and the J segment 3 bases; nucleotides outside the gene matches: 1. Germline values: CDR1 MRHNA, CDR2 SNTAGT. The CDR3 sequence is 15 residues long. The CDR3 bases are TGTGCCAGCAGTGACGGACAGGGGGGCTACAATGAGCAGTTCTTC. Its translation: CASSDGQGGYNEQFF.